Listed below are T cell receptor beta chains from one sample, sequenced in a study of CD8 T cells in Susac syndrome. One entry per CDR3 protein, called by TCRdb with MiXCR from the immunoSEQ multiplex PCR reads. Found here are some 100,000 distinct CDR3 sequences, 92% of them singletons; the top ten hold approximately 0.12%. The sequenced sample was CD8+ T cells from PBMCs. The receptors were gathered from a human donor in good health. Both conserved end residues are part of each CDR3. D genes are given only for firm matches.

TRBJ2-2 - TRBV5-4 CASSLGGLGGTGELFF TGTGCCAGCAGCCTGGGGGGGCTAGGTGGTACCGGGGAGCTGTTTTTT
TRBJ2-2 TRBD2 TRBV12-3/TRBV12-4 CASSRLAPNTGELFF TGTGCCAGCAGTAGACTAGCGCCGAACACCGGGGAGCTGTTTTTT
TRBJ1-2 - TRBV5-1 CASSSEESAYGYTF TGCGCCAGCAGCTCCGAGGAGTCGGCCTATGGCTACACCTTC
TRBJ1-5 - TRBV7-2 CASSLEPLSNQPQHF TGTGCCAGCAGCTTAGAACCGCTAAGCAATCAGCCCCAGCATTTT
TRBJ1-5 - TRBV12-3/TRBV12-4 CASSLAGVVEGQHF TGTGCCAGCAGTTTAGCCGGTGTGGTTGAAGGCCAGCATTTT
TRBJ2-7 - TRBV7-6 CASSLVSRQSSYEQYF TGTGCCAGCAGCTTAGTTAGCAGGCAAAGCTCCTACGAGCAGTACTTC
TRBJ2-7 TRBD2 TRBV7-8 CASTPSGGSYEQYF TGTGCCAGCACCCCCTCCGGGGGGTCCTACGAGCAGTACTTC
TRBJ1-2 - TRBV20-1 CSARDQRQLDGYTF TGCAGTGCTAGAGATCAACGACAGTTAGATGGCTACACCTTC
TRBJ2-6 - TRBV20-1 CSAIQGNSGANVLTF TGCAGTGCTATACAGGGTAACTCTGGGGCCAACGTCCTGACTTTC
TRBJ2-1 - TRBV30 CAWMQNEQFF TGTGCCTGGATGCAGAATGAGCAGTTCTTC
TRBJ2-4 - TRBV7-9 CASSSGQSIQYF TGTGCCAGCAGCTCTGGACAGTCGATTCAGTACTTC
TRBJ2-2 - TRBV6-2/TRBV6-3 CASSYSTSALNTGELFF TGTGCCAGCAGTTACTCGACATCCGCACTCAACACCGGGGAGCTGTTTTTT
TRBJ1-1 - TRBV9 CASSGGQFRTEAFF TGTGCCAGCAGCGGCGGACAGTTTCGGACTGAAGCTTTCTTT
TRBJ1-1 - TRBV7-3 CASSLETNTEVFF TGTGCCAGCAGCTTAGAGACTAACACTGAAGTTTTCTTT
TRBJ1-1 - TRBV10-3 CAISDGINTEAFF TGTGCCATCAGTGATGGGATTAACACTGAAGCTTTCTTT
TRBJ1-4 - TRBV25-1 CASSQTVATNEKLFF TGTGCCAGCAGCCAGACGGTCGCAACTAATGAAAAACTGTTTTTT
TRBJ2-7 TRBD1 TRBV6-5 CASIEGQLSYEQYF TGTGCCAGCATCGAGGGACAGCTTTCCTACGAGCAGTACTTC